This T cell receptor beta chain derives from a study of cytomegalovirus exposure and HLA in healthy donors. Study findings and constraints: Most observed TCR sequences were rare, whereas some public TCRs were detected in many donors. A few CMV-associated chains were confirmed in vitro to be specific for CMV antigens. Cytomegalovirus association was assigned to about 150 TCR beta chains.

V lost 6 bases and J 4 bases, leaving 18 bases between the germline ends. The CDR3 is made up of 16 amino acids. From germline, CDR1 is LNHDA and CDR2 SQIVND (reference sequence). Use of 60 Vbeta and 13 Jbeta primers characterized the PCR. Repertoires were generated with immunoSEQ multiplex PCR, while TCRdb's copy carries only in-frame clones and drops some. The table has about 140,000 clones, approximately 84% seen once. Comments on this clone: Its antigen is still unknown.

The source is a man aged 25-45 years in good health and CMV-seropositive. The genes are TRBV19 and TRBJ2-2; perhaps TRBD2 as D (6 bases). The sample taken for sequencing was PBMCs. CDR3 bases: TGTGCCAGTAGAATGCGGGGCCGGTACGGCACCGGGGAGCTGTTTTTT. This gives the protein CASRMRGRYGTGELFF.